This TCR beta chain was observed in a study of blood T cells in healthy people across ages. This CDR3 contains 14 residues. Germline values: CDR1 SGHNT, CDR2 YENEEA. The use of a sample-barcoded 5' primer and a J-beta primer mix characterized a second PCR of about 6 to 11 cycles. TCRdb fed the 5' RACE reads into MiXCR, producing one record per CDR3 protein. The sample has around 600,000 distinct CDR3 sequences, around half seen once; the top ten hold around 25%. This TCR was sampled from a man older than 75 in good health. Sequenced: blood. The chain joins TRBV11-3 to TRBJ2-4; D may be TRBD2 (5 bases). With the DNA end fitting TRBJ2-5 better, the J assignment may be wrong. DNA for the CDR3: TGTGCCAGCAGCTTAGGAGGGAACCGTGGGACCCAGTACTTC. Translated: CASSLGGNRGTQYF.